Listed here are 12 T cell receptor beta chains from one sample, sequenced in a study of cytomegalovirus exposure and HLA in healthy donors. Primers included in the PCR were 60 Vbeta and 13 Jbeta primers. Here immunoSEQ multiplex PCR was the method, and the copy in TCRdb shows in-frame clones only, minus some. Among 100,000 to 150,000 clones listed, 80% to 85% were seen once. The specimen was PBMCs. These receptors were taken from a boy younger than 18 in good health and CMV-seronegative.

The J gene is TRBJ2-2, the V gene TRBV27; D not resolved. CDR1 and CDR2 (germline): MNHEY, SMNVEV (reference sequence). The CDR3 is 14 amino acids. The V and J ends lost 7 bases and 0 bases respectively, with 9 bases between them. CDR3 amino acids: CASISSPNTGELFF. Written as DNA, the CDR3 is TGTGCCAGCATATCTTCCCCGAACACCGGGGAGCTGTTTTTT.

The chain employs TRBV7-9 and TRBJ1-1; D is unclear. This CDR3 is built from 14 residues. Trimming took off 9 bases at V and 4 bases at J, with 18 bases between the two ends. Germline V gene data show CDR1 as SEHNR and CDR2 as FQNEAQ (reference sequence). CDR3 sequence reads: CASLGGLDGTEAFF. Here the CDR3 DNA reads TGTGCCAGTTTAGGAGGGTTAGACGGCACTGAAGCTTTCTTT.

The CDR3 region has the DNA TGTGCCAGCTCTCCAGACAGCTATAGCAATCAGCCCCAGCATTTT. This gives the protein CASSPDSYSNQPQHF. The rearrangement joins TRBV18 to TRBJ1-5; weak D call: TRBD1 (5 bases). The CDR3 is 15 residues long. Trimming removed 6 bases from V and 0 bases from J, with 12 bases in between. Germline V gene data show CDR1 as KGHSH and CDR2 as LQKENI.

The chain recombines TRBV5-6 with TRBJ2-7; 9 nucleotides line up with TRBD1. Germline CDR1 and CDR2: SGHDT and YYEEEE. The length of the CDR3 is 14 residues. Losses at the gene ends were 6 bases for V and 5 bases for J; bases not matched to a gene: 9. The DNA of the CDR3 is TGTGCCAGCATCAGGACAGGGGCGAACCACGAGCAGTACTTC. This codes for CASIRTGANHEQYF.

The table lists this clone with a count of one. The chain combines TRBV25-1 with TRBJ2-7, with D possibly being TRBD2 (5 bases). V lost 7 bases to trimming and J lost 0 bases, with 7 bases between them. Germline CDR1 is MGHDK and CDR2 is SYGVNS. The CDR3 runs to 12 residues. The CDR3 loop reads CASNGDSYEQYF. Here the CDR3 DNA reads TGTGCCAGCAACGGGGACTCCTACGAGCAGTACTTC.

The rearrangement links TRBV1 to TRBJ2-3; the tabulated D call, TRBD1, remains unverified against the DNA. TRBV1 is noted as a pseudogene. The CDR3 loop spans 15 amino acids. CDR3 DNA: TGCACCAGCAGCCAAGATCGCAGTAGCACAGATACGCAGTATTTT. Translation gives CTSSQDRSSTDTQYF.

On this clone: Germline is not matched at one junction end, which may reflect a read error. The V call is TRBV4-1, the J call TRBJ2-7; maybe TRBD1 (6 bases). CDR3 length equals 14 residues. Germline assignment: CDR1 MGHRA and CDR2 YSYEKL. The CDR3 is CASSQEDQGYVQYF. CDR3 DNA: TGCGCCAGCAGCCAAGAAGATCAGGGGTACGTGCAGTACTTC.

V and J are TRBV9 and TRBJ1-1; no firm D call. The germline V gene encodes CDR1 SGDLS and CDR2 YYNGEE. The CDR3 spans 15 residues. Between the trimmed V and J ends, which lost 0 bases and 5 bases, there was a span of 14 bases. In DNA form, the CDR3 reads TGTGCCAGCAGCGTAGGTGGCCCCGGAGGGACTGAAGCTTTCTTT. This translates into CASSVGGPGGTEAFF.

The V gene is TRBV19, the J gene TRBJ2-1; 10 bases line up with TRBD2. Germline CDR1 and CDR2: LNHDA and SQIVND (reference sequence). The CDR3 has 16 amino acids. V gave up 7 bases and J gave up 5 bases; unmatched junction bases: 11. This CDR3 is CASTKISTSGDNEQFF. CDR3 DNA: TGTGCCAGTACCAAAATCTCAACTAGCGGGGACAATGAGCAGTTCTTC.

The chain employs TRBV5-1 and TRBJ2-7; D may be TRBD1 (5 bases). Germline-derived CDR1 and CDR2 are SGHRS and YFSETQ. Trimming pared 7 bases from V and 0 bases from J, leaving 23 bases between. The length of the CDR3 is 17 residues. The CDR3 loop is CASGHRKDGTSSYEQYF. The CDR3 DNA is TGCGCCAGCGGACATAGAAAGGACGGCACCAGCTCCTACGAGCAGTACTTC.

This chain connects TRBV5-4 to TRBJ2-7, with 10 bases lining up with TRBD2. V dropped 0 bases and J dropped 0; count of bases not matched to a gene: 0. CDR3 length equals 15 residues. The V gene's germline CDR1 is SGHNT and CDR2 YYREEE (reference sequence). In DNA, the CDR3 is TGTGCCAGCAGCTTGGGACTAGCGGGCTCCTACGAGCAGTACTTC. Residues: CASSLGLAGSYEQYF.

V usage is TRBV19 and J usage is TRBJ1-3, with D hard to call. The CDR3 is 13 amino acids. V was shortened by 3 bases and J by 3 bases, with 6 bases between the two germline ends. The germline gives CDR1 LNHDA, CDR2 SQIVND (reference sequence). The DNA for the CDR3 is TGTGCCAGTAGTATCTCGGTTGGAAACACCATATATTTT. Its translation is CASSISVGNTIYF.